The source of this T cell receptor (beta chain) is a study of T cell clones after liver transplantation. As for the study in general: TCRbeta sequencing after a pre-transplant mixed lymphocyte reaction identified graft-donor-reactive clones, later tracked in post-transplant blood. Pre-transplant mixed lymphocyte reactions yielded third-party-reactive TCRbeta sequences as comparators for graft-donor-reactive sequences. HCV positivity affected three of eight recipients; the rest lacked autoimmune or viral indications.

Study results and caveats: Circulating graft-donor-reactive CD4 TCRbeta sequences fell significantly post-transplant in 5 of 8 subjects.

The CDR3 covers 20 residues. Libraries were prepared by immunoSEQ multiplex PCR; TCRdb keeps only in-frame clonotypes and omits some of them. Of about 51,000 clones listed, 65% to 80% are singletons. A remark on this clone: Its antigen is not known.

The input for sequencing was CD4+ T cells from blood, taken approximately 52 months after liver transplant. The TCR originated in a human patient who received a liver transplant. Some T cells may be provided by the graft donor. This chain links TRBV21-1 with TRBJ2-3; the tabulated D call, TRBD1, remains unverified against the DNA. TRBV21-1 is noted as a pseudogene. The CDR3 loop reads CASSKVGPRPNRGGSDTQYF. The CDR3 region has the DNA TGTGCCAGCAGCAAAGTGGGCCCACGGCCAAACAGGGGCGGGTCAGATACGCAGTATTTT.